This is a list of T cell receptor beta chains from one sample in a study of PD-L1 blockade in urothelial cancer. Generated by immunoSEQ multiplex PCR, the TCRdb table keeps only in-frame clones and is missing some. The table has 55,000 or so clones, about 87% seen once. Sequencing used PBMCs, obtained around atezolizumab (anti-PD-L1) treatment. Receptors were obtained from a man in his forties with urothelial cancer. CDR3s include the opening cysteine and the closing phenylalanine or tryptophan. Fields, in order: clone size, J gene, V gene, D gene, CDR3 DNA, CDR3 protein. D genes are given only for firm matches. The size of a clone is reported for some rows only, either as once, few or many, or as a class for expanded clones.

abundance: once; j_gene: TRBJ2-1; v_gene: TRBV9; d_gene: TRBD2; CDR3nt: TGTGCCAGCAGCGTAGGCCATGGGACCGGGACTAGCGCCTACAATGAGCAGTTCTTC; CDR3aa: CASSVGHGTGTSAYNEQFF
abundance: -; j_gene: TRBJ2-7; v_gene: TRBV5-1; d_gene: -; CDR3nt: TGCGCCAGCAGCTCTTCCAGAGGGATAAGCGAGCAGTACTTC; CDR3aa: CASSSSRGISEQYF
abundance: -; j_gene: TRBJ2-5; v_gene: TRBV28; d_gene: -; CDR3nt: TGTGCCAGCAGCCCCCGTGCGGAAGGGGGGACCCAGTACTTC; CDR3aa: CASSPRAEGGTQYF
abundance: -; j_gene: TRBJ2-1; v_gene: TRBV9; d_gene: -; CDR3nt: TGTGCCAGCAGCGTAGCTTTCGGTGAGCAGTTCTTC; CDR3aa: CASSVAFGEQFF
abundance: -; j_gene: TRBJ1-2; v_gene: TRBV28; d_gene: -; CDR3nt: TGTGCCAGCAGTCTCTCCCTACAGGGTAAGAGCTATGGCTACACCTTC; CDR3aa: CASSLSLQGKSYGYTF
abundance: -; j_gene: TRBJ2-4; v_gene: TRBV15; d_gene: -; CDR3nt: TGTGCCACCAGCAGGGGGCAGCAGCATGGCGAAAACATTCAGTACTTC; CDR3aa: CATSRGQQHGENIQYF
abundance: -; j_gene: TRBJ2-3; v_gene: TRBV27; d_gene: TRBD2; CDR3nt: TGTGCCAGCAGTTTCCTGACTAGCGGGAAAACAGATACGCAGTATTTT; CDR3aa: CASSFLTSGKTDTQYF
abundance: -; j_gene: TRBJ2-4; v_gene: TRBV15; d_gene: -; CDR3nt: TGTGCCACCAGCAGAGATGAGGGAAACATTCAGTACTTC; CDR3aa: CATSRDEGNIQYF
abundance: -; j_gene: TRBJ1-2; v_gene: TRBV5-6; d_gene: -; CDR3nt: TGTGCCAGCAGCTTGTCGGTCTTGGCCCTAGCTAACTATGGCTACACCTTC; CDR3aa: CASSLSVLALANYGYTF
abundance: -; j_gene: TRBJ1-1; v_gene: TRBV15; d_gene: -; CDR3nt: TGTGCCACCAGCAGACAGCCGGGTAGGGGGAACACTGAAGCTTTCTTT; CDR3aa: CATSRQPGRGNTEAFF
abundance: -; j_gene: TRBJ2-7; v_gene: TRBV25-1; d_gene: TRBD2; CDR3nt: TGTGCCAGCAGTGATGGCGGGGGCTCCTACGAGCAGTACTTC; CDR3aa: CASSDGGGSYEQYF
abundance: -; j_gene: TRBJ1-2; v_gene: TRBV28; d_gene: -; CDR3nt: TGTGCCAGCAGACCCGACAGCTCCTTCTATGGCTACACCTTC; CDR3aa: CASRPDSSFYGYTF
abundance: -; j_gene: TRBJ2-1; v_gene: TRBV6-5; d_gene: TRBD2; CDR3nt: TGTGCCAGCACCCCGGGGGGAAGCTCCTACAATGAGCAGTTCTTC; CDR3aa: CASTPGGSSYNEQFF
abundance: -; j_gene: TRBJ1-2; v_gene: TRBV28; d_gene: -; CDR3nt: TGTGCCAGCAGTAATCAGGGTTATACCCATGGCTACACCTTC; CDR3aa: CASSNQGYTHGYTF
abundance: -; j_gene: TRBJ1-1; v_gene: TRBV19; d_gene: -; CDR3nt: TGTGCCAGTAATCCAGGCAGGGTTCCTAGTGAAGCTTTCTTT; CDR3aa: CASNPGRVPSEAFF
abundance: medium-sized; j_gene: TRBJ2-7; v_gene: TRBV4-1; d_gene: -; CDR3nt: TGCGCCAGCACCCCGGAGGATGGAGACGACTACGAGCAGTACTTC; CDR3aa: CASTPEDGDDYEQYF
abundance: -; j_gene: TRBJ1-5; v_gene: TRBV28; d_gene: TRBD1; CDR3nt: TGTGCCAGCAGTCCCAGATGGACAGGGAGTGGGTGGGGACATCAGCCCCAGCATTTT; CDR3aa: CASSPRWTGSGWGHQPQHF
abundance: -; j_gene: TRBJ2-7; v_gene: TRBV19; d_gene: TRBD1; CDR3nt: TGTGCCAGTAGTACTAAGACAGGGGGCAATAACGAGCAGTACTTC; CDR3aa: CASSTKTGGNNEQYF
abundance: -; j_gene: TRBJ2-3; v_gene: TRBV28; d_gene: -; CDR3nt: TGTGCCAGCAGTTATACAGGGAGCTCAGATACGCAGTATTTT; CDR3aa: CASSYTGSSDTQYF
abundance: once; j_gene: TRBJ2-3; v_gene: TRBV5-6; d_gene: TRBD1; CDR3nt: TGTGCCAGCAGCTTCGGACAGGAGGTTGCAGATACGCAGTATTTT; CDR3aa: CASSFGQEVADTQYF
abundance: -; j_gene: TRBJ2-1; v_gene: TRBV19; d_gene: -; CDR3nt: TGTGCCAGTAACAAGCAAAACAGAGGAGGGTCCTACAATGAGCAGTTCTTC; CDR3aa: CASNKQNRGGSYNEQFF
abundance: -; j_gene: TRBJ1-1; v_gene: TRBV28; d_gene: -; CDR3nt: TGTGCCAGCAGTTTTGAGGGCCGTGTAACTGAAGCTTTCTTT; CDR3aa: CASSFEGRVTEAFF
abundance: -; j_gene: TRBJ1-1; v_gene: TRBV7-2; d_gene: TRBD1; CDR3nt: TGTGCCAGCAGCTTAGAGGGGGCTGTAAGCACTGAAGCTTTCTTT; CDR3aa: CASSLEGAVSTEAFF
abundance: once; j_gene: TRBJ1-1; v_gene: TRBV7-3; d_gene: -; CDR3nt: TGTGCCAGCAGCTTAACGAGGAAGCCAGGGCTGACGAACACTGAAGCTTTCTTT; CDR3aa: CASSLTRKPGLTNTEAFF
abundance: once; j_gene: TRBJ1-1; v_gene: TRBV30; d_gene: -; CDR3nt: TGTGCCTGGACGGTTACCACTGAAGCTTTCTTT; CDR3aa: CAWTVTTEAFF
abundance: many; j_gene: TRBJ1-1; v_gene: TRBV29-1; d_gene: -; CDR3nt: TGCAGCGTTGACCGGGGACAAGGCACTGAAGCTTTCTTT; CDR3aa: CSVDRGQGTEAFF
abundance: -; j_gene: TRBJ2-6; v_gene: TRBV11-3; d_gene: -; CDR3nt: TGTGCCAGCACCTGCCCCCGGACTGTTAGCTCTGGGGCCAACGTCCTGACTTTC; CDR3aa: CASTCPRTVSSGANVLTF
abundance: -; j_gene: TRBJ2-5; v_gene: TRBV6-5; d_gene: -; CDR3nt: TGTGCCAGCAGTTACAGCGGGACAGGATTCGAGACCCAGTACTTC; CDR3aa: CASSYSGTGFETQYF